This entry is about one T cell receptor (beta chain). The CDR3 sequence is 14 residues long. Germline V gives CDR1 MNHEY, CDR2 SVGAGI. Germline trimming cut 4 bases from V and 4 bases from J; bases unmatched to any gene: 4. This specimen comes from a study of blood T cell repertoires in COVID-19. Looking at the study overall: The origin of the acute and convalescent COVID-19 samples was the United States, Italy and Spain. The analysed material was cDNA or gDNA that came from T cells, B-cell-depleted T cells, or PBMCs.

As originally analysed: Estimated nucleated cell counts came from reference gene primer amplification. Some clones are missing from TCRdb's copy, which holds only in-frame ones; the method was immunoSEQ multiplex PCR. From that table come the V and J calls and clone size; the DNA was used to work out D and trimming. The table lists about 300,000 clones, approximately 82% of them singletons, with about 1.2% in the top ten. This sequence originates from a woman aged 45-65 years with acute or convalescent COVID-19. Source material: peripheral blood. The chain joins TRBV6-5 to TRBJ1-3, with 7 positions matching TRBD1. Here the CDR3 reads CASSSGTVGNTIYF. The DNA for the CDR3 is TGTGCCAGCAGTTCCGGGACAGTCGGAAACACCATATATTTT.